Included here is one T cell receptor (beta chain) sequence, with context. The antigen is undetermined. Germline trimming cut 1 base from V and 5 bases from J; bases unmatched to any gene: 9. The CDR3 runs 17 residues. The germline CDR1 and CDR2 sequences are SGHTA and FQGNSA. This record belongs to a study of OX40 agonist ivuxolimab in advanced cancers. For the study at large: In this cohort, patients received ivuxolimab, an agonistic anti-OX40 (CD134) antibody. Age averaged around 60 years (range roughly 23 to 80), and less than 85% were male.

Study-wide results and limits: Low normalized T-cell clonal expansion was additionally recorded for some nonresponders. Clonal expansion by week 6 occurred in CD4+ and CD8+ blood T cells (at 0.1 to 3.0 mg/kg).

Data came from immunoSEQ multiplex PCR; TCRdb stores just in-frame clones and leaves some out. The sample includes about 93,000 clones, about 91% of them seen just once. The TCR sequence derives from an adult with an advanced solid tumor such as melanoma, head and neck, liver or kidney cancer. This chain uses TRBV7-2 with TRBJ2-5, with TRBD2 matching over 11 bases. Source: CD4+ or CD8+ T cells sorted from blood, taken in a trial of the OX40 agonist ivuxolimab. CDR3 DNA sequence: TGTGCCAGCAGCTTAGGCGGTAGCGGGAGGGCCTATGAGACCCAGTACTTC. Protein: CASSLGGSGRAYETQYF.